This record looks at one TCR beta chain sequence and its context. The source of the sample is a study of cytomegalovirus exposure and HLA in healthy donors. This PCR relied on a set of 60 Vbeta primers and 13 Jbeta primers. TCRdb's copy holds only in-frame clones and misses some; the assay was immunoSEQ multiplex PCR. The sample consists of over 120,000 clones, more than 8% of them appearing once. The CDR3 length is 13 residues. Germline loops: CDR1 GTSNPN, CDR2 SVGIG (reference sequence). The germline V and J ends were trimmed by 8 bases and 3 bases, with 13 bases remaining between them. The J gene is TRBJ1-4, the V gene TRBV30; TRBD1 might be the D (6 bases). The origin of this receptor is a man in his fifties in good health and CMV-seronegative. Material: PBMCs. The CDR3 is CAGNRAANEKLFF. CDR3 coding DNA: TGTGCCGGGAACAGGGCGGCTAATGAAAAACTGTTTTTT.